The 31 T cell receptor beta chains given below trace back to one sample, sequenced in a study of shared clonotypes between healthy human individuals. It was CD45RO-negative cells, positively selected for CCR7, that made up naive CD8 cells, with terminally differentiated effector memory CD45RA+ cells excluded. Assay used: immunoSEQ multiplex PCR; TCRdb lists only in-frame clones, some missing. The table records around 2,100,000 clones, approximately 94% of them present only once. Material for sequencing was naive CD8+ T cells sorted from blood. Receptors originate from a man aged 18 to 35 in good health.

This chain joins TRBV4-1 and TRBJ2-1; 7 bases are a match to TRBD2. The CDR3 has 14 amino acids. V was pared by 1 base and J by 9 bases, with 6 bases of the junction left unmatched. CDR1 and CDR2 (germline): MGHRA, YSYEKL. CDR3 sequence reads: CASSQVGGVGEQFF. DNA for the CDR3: TGCGCCAGCAGCCAAGTGGGGGGGGTCGGTGAGCAGTTCTTC.

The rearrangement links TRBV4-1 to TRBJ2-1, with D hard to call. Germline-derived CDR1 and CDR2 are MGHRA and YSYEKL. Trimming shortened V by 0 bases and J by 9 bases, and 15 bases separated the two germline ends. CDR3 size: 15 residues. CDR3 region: CASSQDSLSQREQFF. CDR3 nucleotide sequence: TGCGCCAGCAGCCAAGACTCCCTAAGTCAGCGTGAGCAGTTCTTC.

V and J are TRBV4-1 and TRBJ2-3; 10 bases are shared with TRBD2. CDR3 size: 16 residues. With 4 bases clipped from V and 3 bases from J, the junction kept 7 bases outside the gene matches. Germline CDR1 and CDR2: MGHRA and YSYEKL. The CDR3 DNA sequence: TGCGCCAGCAGCCCCAGGGTAGCGGGGGGAACAGATACGCAGTATTTT. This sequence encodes CASSPRVAGGTDTQYF.

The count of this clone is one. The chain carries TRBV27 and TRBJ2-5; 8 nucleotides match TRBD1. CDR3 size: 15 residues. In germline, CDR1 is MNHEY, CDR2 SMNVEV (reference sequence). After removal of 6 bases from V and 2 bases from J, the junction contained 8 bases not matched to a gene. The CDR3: CASSLLNRGQETQYF. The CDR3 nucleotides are TGTGCCAGCAGCCTACTTAACAGGGGGCAAGAGACCCAGTACTTC.

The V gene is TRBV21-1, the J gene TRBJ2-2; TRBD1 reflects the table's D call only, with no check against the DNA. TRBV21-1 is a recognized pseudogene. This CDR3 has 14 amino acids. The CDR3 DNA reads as TGTGCCAGCATGGTGACAGGGGGTAGCGGGGAGCTGTTTTTT. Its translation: CASMVTGGSGELFF.

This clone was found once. CDR3 sequence (DNA): TGTGCCAGCAGCCCCTGGGACGTGGGAGGATCACCCCTCCACTTT. It encodes CASSPWDVGGSPLHF. The rearrangement joins TRBV9 to TRBJ1-6, with a weak D call TRBD1 (5 bases). CDR3 size: 15 residues. Germline CDR1 and CDR2: SGDLS and YYNGEE. V dropped 4 bases and J dropped 10 bases, with 18 bases sitting between them.

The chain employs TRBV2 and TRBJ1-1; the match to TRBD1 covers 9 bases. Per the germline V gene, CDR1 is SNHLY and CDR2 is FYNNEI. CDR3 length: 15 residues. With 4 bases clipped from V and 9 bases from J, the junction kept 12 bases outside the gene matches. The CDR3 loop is CASSGGTGTEIQAFF. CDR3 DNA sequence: TGTGCCAGCAGTGGCGGGACAGGGACCGAGATACAAGCTTTCTTT. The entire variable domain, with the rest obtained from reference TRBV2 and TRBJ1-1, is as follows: EPEVTQTPSHQVTQMGQEVILRCVPISNHLYFYWYRQILGQKVEFLVSFYNNEISEKSEIFDDQFSVERPDGSNFTLKIRSTKLEDSAMYFCASSGGTGTEIQAFFGQGTRLTVV.

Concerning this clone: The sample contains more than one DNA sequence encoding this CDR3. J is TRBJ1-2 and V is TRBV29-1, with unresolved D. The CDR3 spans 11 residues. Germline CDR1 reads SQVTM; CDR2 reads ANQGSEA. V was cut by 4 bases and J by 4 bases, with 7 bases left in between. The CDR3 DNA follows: TGCAGCGTTGGTACCATCTATGGCTACACCTTC. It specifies CSVGTIYGYTF. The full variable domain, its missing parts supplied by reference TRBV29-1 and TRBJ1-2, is SAVISQKPSRDICQRGTSLTIQCQVDSQVTMMFWYRQQPGQSLTLIATANQGSEATYESGFVIDKFPISRPNLTFSTLTVSNMSPEDSSIYLCSVGTIYGYTFGSGTRLTVV.

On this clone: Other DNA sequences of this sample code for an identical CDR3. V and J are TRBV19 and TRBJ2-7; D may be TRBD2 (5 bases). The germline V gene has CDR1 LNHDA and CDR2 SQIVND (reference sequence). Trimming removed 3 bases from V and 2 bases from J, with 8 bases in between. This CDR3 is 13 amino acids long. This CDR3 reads CASSITGTYEQYF. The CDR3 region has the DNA TGTGCCAGTAGTATCACGGGGACCTACGAGCAGTACTTC.

CDR3 nucleotides: TGCGCCAGCAGGGAGTTAACCTCTGGAAACACCATATATTTT. Translation: CASRELTSGNTIYF. This chain joins TRBV5-1 and TRBJ1-3; unclear D gene. Germline V lookup: CDR1 SGHRS, CDR2 YFSETQ. This CDR3 is built from 14 residues. Trimming took 5 bases from V and 0 from J, leaving 9 bases between them.

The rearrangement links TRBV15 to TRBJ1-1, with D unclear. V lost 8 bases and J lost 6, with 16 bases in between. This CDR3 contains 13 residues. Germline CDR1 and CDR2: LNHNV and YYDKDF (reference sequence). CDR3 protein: CATRSGERAEAFF. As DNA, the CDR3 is TGTGCCACCCGGAGCGGAGAGAGGGCTGAAGCTTTCTTT. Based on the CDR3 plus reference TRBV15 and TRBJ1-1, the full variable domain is DAMVIQNPRYQVTQFGKPVTLSCSQTLNHNVMYWYQQKSSQAPKLLFHYYDKDFNNEADTPDNFQSRRPNTSFCFLDIRSPGLGDTAMYLCATRSGERAEAFFGQGTRLTVV.

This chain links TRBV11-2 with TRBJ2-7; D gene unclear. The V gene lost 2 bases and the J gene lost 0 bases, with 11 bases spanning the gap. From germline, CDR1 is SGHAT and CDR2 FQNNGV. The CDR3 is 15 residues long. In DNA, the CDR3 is TGTGCCAGCAGCTTATCTATGGAAAGCTCCTACGAGCAGTACTTC. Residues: CASSLSMESSYEQYF.

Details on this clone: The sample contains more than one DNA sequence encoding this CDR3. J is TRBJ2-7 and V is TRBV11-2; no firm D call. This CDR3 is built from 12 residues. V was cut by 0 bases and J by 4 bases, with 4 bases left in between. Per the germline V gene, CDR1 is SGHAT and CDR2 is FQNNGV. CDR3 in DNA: TGTGCCAGCAGCTTAGATAGATACGAGCAGTACTTC. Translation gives CASSLDRYEQYF.

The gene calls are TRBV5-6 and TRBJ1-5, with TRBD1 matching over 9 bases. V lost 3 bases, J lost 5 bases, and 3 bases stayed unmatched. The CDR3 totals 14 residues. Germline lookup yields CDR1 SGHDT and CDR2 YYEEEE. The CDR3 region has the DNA TGTGCCAGCAGCTGGGGACAGGGCGATCAGCCCCAGCATTTT. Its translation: CASSWGQGDQPQHF. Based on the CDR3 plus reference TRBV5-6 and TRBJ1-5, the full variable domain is DAGVTQSPTHLIKTRGQQVTLRCSPKSGHDTVSWYQQALGQGPQFIFQYYEEEERQRGNFPDRFSGHQFPNYSSELNVNALLLGDSALYLCASSWGQGDQPQHFGDGTRLSIL.

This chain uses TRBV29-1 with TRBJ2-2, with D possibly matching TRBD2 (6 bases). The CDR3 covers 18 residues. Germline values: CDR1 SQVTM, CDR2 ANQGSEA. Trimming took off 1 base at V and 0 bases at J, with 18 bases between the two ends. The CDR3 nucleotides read TGCAGCGTTGAAGCACTCTCTCCCGGGACTGCGAACACCGGGGAGCTGTTTTTT. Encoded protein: CSVEALSPGTANTGELFF.

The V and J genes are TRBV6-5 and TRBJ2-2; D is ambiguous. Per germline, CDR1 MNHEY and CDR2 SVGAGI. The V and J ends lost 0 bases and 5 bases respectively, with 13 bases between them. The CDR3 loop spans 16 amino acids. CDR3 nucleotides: TGTGCCAGCAGTTACTCGATTCTTTCGGCAACCGGGGAGCTGTTTTTT. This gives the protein CASSYSILSATGELFF.

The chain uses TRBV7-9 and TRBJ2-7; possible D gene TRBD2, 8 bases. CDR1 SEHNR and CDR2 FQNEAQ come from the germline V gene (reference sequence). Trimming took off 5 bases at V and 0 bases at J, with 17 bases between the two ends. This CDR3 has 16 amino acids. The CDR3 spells CASSPGGGQSSYEQYF. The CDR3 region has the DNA TGTGCCAGCAGCCCCGGGGGGGGACAGAGCTCCTACGAGCAGTACTTC.

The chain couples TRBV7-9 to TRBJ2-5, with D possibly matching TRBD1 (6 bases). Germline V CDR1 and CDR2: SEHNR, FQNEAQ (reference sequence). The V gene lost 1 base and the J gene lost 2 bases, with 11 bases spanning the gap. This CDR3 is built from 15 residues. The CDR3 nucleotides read TGTGCCAGCAGCTTAGGCTGGGACATACAAGAGACCCAGTACTTC. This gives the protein CASSLGWDIQETQYF.

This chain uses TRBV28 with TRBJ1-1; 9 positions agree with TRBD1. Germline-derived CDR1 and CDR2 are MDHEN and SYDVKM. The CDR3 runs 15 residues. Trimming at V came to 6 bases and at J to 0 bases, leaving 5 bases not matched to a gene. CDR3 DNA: TGTGCCAGCAGCCGGACAGGGGAGGTGAACACTGAAGCTTTCTTT. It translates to CASSRTGEVNTEAFF.

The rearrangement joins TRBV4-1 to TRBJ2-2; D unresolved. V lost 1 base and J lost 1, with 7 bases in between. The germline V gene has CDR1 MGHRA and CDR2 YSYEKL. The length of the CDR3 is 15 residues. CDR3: CASSQGVVNTGELFF. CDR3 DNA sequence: TGCGCCAGCAGCCAAGGTGTAGTGAACACCGGGGAGCTGTTTTTT.

The CDR3 bases are TGTGCCAGCAGCTTACCAGGGGGCGAGCAGTACTTC. Its protein product is CASSLPGGEQYF. The rearrangement uses TRBV6-5 and TRBJ2-7; 7 bases align to TRBD1. Germline loops: CDR1 MNHEY, CDR2 SVGAGI. This CDR3 has 12 residues. Trimming took 6 bases from V and 6 from J; bases not matched to a gene: 5.

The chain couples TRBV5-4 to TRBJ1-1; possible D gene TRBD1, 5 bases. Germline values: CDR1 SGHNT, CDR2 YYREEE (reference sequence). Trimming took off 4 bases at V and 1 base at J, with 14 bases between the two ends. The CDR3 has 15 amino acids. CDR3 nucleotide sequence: TGTGCCAGCAGCCCCTTGACAGCCGAGAACACTGAAGCTTTCTTT. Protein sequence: CASSPLTAENTEAFF.

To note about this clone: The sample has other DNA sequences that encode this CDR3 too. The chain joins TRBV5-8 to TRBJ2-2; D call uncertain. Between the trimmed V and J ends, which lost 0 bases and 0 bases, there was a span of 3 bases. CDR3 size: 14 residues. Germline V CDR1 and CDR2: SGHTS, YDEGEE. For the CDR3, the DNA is TGTGCCAGCAGCTTGGGCCCGAACACCGGGGAGCTGTTTTTT. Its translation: CASSLGPNTGELFF. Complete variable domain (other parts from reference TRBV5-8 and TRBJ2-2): EAGVTQSPTHLIKTRGQQATLRCSPISGHTSVYWYQQALGLGLQFLLWYDEGEERNRGNFPPRFSGRQFPNYSSELNVNALELEDSALYLCASSLGPNTGELFFGEGSRLTVL.

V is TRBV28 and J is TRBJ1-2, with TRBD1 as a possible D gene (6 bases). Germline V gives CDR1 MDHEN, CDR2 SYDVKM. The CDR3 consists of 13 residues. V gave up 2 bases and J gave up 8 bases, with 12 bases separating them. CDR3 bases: TGTGCCAGCAGTTTACCGGGGGCCCTGGGCTACACCTTC. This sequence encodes CASSLPGALGYTF.

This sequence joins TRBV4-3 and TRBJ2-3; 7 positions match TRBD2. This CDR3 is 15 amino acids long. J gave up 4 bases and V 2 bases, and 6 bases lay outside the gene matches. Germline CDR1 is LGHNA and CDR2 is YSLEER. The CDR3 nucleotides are TGCGCCAGCAGCCAAATGCGGGGGTGGGCAGATACGCAGTATTTT. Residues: CASSQMRGWADTQYF.

CDR3 coding DNA: TGTGCCAGCAGTGAAGTTGGAGGAGGCAACTACGAGCAGTACTTC. It codes for CASSEVGGGNYEQYF. The chain is built from TRBV2 and TRBJ2-7; tentative D call: TRBD2 (5 bases). Trimming stripped 1 base from V and 3 bases from J, with 13 bases between. Germline lookup yields CDR1 SNHLY and CDR2 FYNNEI. The CDR3 totals 15 residues.

DNA for the CDR3: TGTGCCAGCAGCCTGACAGAGGGGAACACTGAAGCTTTCTTT. It codes for CASSLTEGNTEAFF. The chain carries TRBV7-9 and TRBJ1-1; D possibly corresponds to TRBD1 (5 bases). The CDR3 consists of 14 residues. Germline V CDR1 and CDR2: SEHNR, FQNEAQ (reference sequence). V lost 5 bases to trimming and J lost 1 base, with 11 bases between them.

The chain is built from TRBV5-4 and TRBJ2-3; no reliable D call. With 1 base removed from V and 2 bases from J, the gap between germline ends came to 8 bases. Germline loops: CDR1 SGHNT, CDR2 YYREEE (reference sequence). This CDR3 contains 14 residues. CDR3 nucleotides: TGTGCCAGCAGCTTGCACGACACCACAGATACGCAGTATTTT. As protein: CASSLHDTTDTQYF.

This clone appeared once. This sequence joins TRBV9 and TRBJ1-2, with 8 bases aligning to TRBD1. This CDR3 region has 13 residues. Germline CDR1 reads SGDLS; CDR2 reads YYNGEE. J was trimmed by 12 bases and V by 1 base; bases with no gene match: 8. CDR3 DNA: TGTGCCAGCAGCGTAAATGACAGGGGAGGTCACACCTTC. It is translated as CASSVNDRGGHTF.

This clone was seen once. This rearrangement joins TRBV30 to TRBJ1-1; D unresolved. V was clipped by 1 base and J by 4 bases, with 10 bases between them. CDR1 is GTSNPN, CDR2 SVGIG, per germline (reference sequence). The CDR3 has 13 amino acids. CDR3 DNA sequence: TGTGCCTGGAGTGCTGTAATAGGCACTGAAGCTTTCTTT. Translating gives CAWSAVIGTEAFF. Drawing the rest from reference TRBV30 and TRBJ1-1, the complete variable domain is SQTIHQWPATLVQPVGSPLSLECTVEGTSNPNLYWYRQAAGRGLQLLFYSVGIGQISSEVPQNLSASRPQDRQFILSSKKLLLSDSGFYLCAWSAVIGTEAFFGQGTRLTVV.

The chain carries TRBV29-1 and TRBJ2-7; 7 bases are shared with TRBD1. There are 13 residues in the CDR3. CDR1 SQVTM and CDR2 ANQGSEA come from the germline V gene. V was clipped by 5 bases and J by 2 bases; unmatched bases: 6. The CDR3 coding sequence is TGCAGCGTTAAGGGGACAGATACCTACGAGCAGTACTTC. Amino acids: CSVKGTDTYEQYF.